The clone carrying this T cell receptor (beta chain) appeared a few times. Antigen: not known. All of the isolated RNA was reverse transcribed, so expressed TCRB transcripts were sequenced. Sequenced by immunoSEQ multiplex PCR; TCRdb stores in-frame clones only, minus some. There are roughly 150,000 clones in the sample; more than 9.5% occur only once, and roughly 2% lies in the top ten. CD45RO/CCR7/CD25/CD127/CD95/CD27 separated CD4+ naive, central memory, regulatory and stem cell-like memory cells by sorting. The ends lost 10 bases at V and 2 bases at J; junction bases unmatched: 11. CDR3 length: 15 amino acids. Per germline, CDR1 MNHNS and CDR2 SASEGT. This record comes from a study of beta chain features in type 1 diabetes. Notes on the study in general: cDNA sequencing could over-represent cells with high TCR expression. The study notes PCR might favor shorter templates equally in patients and controls.

This TCR was recovered from a man aged 18 to 35 in good health. The chain carries TRBV6-1 and TRBJ2-7, with TRBD1 matching over 10 bases. The sample was central memory CD4+ T cells from blood. DNA of the CDR3: TGTGCCATCAGGGGGACAGGGGATGCAGCCTACGAGCAGTACTTC. It codes for CAIRGTGDAAYEQYF.